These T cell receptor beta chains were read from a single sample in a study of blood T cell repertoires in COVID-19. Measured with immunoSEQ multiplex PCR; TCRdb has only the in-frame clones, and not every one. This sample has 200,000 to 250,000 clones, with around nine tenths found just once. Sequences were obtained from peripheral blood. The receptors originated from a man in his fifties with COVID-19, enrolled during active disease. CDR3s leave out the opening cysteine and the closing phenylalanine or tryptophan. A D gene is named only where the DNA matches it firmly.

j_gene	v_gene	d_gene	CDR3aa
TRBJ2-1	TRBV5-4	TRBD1	ASSTGQGLGNEQF
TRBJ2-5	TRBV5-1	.	ASSLAAGKETQY
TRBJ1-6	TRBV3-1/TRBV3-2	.	ASSQDESPLH
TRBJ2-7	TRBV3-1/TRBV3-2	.	ASSQDEASPT
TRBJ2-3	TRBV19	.	ASSSTEGGRDTQY
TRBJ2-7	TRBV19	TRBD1	ASSPQTGTYEQY
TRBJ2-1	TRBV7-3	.	ASSSPGYEQF
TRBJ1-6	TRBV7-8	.	ASSSKPGRGAPLH
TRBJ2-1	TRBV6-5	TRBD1	ASSTGQGYNEQF
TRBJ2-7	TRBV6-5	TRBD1	ASSLKGTGEQY
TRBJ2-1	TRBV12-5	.	ASGHSDAWTYNEQF
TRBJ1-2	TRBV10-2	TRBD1	ASSLDRAYVLAYGYT
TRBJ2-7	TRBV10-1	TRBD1	ASSGGQVPYEQY
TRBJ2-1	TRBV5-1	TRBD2	ASSVLAARSNEQF
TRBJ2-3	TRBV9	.	ASSVGSGVSTDTQY
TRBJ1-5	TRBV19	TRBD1	ASSGTGGNQPQH
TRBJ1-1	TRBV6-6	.	ASSRTGMGPEAF
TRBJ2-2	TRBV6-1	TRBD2	ASSATASGRAPTGELF
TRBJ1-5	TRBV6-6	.	ASSFQTGQPQH
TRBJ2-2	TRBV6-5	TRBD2	ASSYPRLAGTGELF
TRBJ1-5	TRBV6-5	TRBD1	ASRRGQGHQPQH
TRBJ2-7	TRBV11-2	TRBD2	ASSPSGKGRDEQY
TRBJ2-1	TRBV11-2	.	ASSLVSATYNEQF
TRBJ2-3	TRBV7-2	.	ASSLGAVADTQY
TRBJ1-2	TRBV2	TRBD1	ASRGQGSNYGYT
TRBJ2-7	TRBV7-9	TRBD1	ASKPQGVGEQY